These 7 T cell receptor beta chains originate from one sample sequenced in a study of response to subunit inactivated influenza vaccine. MiXCR, applied by TCRdb to the RT-PCR reads, yields one record per CDR3 protein. The data show 650,000 to 800,000 distinct CDR3 sequences, around 14% seen once. The sequences come from PBMCs from blood, collected about 14 days before vaccination. All receptors come from a man aged 45-65 years who received an inactivated influenza vaccine.

The chain links TRBV7-2 to TRBJ2-7; a weak D match, TRBD2 (7 bases). The CDR3 has 15 residues. V was trimmed by 2 bases and J by 7 bases, leaving 18 bases between them. Germline values: CDR1 SGHTA, CDR2 FQGNSA. The CDR3 here is CASSLLARGGWEQYF. For the CDR3, the DNA is TGTGCCAGCAGCTTATTAGCAAGGGGGGGGTGGGAGCAGTACTTC.

This clonotype was recorded a few times. The chain uses TRBV29-1 and TRBJ2-2; D may be TRBD1 (6 bases). V lost 2 bases and J 0 bases, leaving 7 bases between the germline ends. The germline gives CDR1 SQVTM, CDR2 ANQGSEA. CDR3 length equals 14 residues. The CDR3 loop is CSVEHRANTGELFF. CDR3 in DNA: TGCAGCGTTGAACACAGGGCGAACACCGGGGAGCTGTTTTTT.

This chain uses TRBV12-3 or TRBV12-4 with TRBJ2-5, with 10 bases identical to TRBD2. The CDR3 loop spans 15 amino acids. V gave up 5 bases and J gave up 7 bases; unmatched junction bases: 10. The CDR3 is CASSRTSGTRRTQYF. Here the CDR3 DNA reads TGTGCCAGCAGTAGGACTAGCGGTACGCGCAGGACCCAGTACTTC.

This clonotype was seen only a few times. The V call is TRBV5-1, the J call TRBJ2-2; D is perhaps TRBD2 (5 bases). The germline CDR1 and CDR2 sequences are SGHRS and YFSETQ. This CDR3 has 15 residues. The V and J ends lost 0 bases and 5 bases respectively, with 11 bases between them. For the CDR3, the DNA is TGCGCCAGCAGCTTGGGGACTGACTTGACCGGGGAGCTGTTTTTT. Translation gives CASSLGTDLTGELFF.

The CDR3 DNA is TGTGCCAGCAGCAACACCCGAATAGTGGGCAATCAGCCCCAGCATTTT. Translation gives CASSNTRIVGNQPQHF. This chain connects TRBV7-2 to TRBJ1-5; no reliable D call. The V end was cut by 5 bases, the J end by 2 bases, with 16 bases between. Germline loops: CDR1 SGHTA, CDR2 FQGNSA. The CDR3 contains 16 residues. Together with reference TRBV7-2 and TRBJ1-5, the CDR3 gives the full variable domain: GAGVSQSPSNKVTEKGKDVELRCDPISGHTALYWYRQSLGQGLEFLIYFQGNSAPDKSGLPSDRFSAERTGGSVSTLTIQRTQQEDSAVYLCASSNTRIVGNQPQHFGDGTRLSIL.

This clonotype was observed a handful of times. The genes are TRBV10-1 and TRBJ2-1, with no clear D. CDR3 length equals 18 residues. Trimming shortened V by 4 bases and J by 4 bases, and 23 bases separated the two germline ends. Germline V CDR1 and CDR2: WNHNN, SYGVQD (reference sequence). CDR3 DNA: TGCGCCAGCAGTGGAACTTTGGAGTGGTCCGGGTCTTACAATGAGCAGTTCTTC. Amino acid sequence: CASSGTLEWSGSYNEQFF.

The V call is TRBV30, the J call TRBJ2-7, with TRBD1 matching 7 bases. This CDR3 spans 13 amino acids. Germline lookup yields CDR1 GTSNPN and CDR2 SVGIG (reference sequence). The V segment lost 1 base and the J segment 7 bases; nucleotides outside the gene matches: 7. DNA for the CDR3: TGTGCCTGGAGTGCCCCCGGACAGGAGGAGCAGTACTTC. As protein: CAWSAPGQEEQYF.